The 14 T cell receptor beta chains below were found in one sample sequenced in a study of OX40 agonist ivuxolimab in advanced cancers. Only in-frame clones appear in the TCRdb table, and some are missing; sequencing was by immunoSEQ multiplex PCR. The table shows around 20,000 clones, with around three quarters occurring only once. The material was CD4+ or CD8+ T cells sorted from blood, obtained in a trial of the OX40 agonist ivuxolimab. These receptors all come from an adult with an advanced solid tumor such as melanoma, head and neck, liver or kidney cancer.

The chain is built from TRBV7-3 and TRBJ2-7; D possibly corresponds to TRBD2 (6 bases). With 5 bases removed from V and 0 bases from J, the gap between germline ends came to 11 bases. Germline assignment: CDR1 SGHTA and CDR2 FQGTGA. This CDR3 spans 14 amino acids. The CDR3 DNA reads as TGTGCCAGCAGCCCGGGACTTAGCTCCTACGAGCAGTACTTC. It specifies CASSPGLSSYEQYF. Looking up the rest from reference TRBV7-3 and TRBJ2-7 gives the full variable domain: GAGVSQTPSNKVTEKGKYVELRCDPISGHTALYWYRQSLGQGPEFLIYFQGTGAADDSGLPNDRFFAVRPEGSVSTLKIQRTERGDSAVYLCASSPGLSSYEQYFGPGTRLTVT.

This chain links TRBV10-3 with TRBJ2-3, with 8 bases lining up with TRBD2. This CDR3 contains 19 residues. The ends lost 3 bases at V and 2 bases at J; junction bases unmatched: 16. The V gene's germline CDR1 is ENHRY and CDR2 SYGVKD. As DNA, the CDR3 is TGTGCCATCAGTGACCAGCGGGGGATTAGGGCAGGGGTCACAGATACGCAGTATTTT. Amino acid sequence: CAISDQRGIRAGVTDTQYF.

The chain employs TRBV28 and TRBJ2-3; D remains unclear. CDR3 length: 14 residues. CDR1 is MDHEN, CDR2 SYDVKM, per germline. Trimming shortened V by 5 bases and J by 0 bases, and 9 bases separated the two germline ends. The CDR3: CASSEDPSTDTQYF. In DNA form, the CDR3 reads TGTGCCAGCAGTGAGGACCCCAGCACAGATACGCAGTATTTT.

This clone has just a few counts. This rearrangement joins TRBV30 to TRBJ1-2, with TRBD1 identical over 7 bases. The CDR3 has 14 amino acids. The junction had 6 bases not matched to a gene; V was cut back by 2 bases and J by 3 bases. The germline CDR1 and CDR2 sequences are GTSNPN and SVGIG (reference sequence). This CDR3 reads CAWSPPDRHYGYTF. CDR3 in DNA: TGTGCCTGGAGTCCCCCGGACAGGCACTATGGCTACACCTTC.

J is TRBJ1-3 and V is TRBV29-1; TRBD1 matches at 9 bases. Germline V gives CDR1 SQVTM, CDR2 ANQGSEA. Trimming removed 4 bases from V and 1 base from J; junction bases left unmatched: 8. The CDR3 is 16 residues long. The CDR3 DNA sequence: TGCAGCGTTGCCGGGACAGGGAATTTTTCTGGAAACACCATATATTTT. Residues: CSVAGTGNFSGNTIYF.

This clone was picked up many times. The chain recombines TRBV27 with TRBJ2-7, with D tentatively TRBD1 (6 bases). Deletions cut 2 bases from V and 0 bases from J, with 14 bases between. Germline V gene lookup returns CDR1 MNHEY and CDR2 SMNVEV (reference sequence). This CDR3 region has 16 residues. CDR3 protein: CASSLRKTGYSYEQYF. CDR3 nucleotides: TGTGCCAGCAGTTTAAGGAAGACAGGCTACTCCTACGAGCAGTACTTC.

By frequency in the sample, this clone is medium-sized. The rearrangement joins TRBV19 to TRBJ1-1; tentative D call: TRBD1 (6 bases). V lost 5 bases, J lost 5 bases, and 15 bases lay in between. Germline assignment: CDR1 LNHDA and CDR2 SQIVND (reference sequence). The CDR3 has 14 residues. The CDR3 coding sequence is TGTGCCAGTAGTCCACTACAGGGCTGGACTGAAGCTTTCTTT. Amino acid sequence: CASSPLQGWTEAFF.

This clone was seen a single time. The CDR3 loop is CASSLVDVGSYNEQFF. CDR3 nucleotide sequence: TGTGCCAGCAGCTTAGTAGACGTGGGTTCCTACAATGAGCAGTTCTTC. The genes are TRBV7-8 and TRBJ2-1; D call uncertain. Between the trimmed V and J ends, which lost 1 base and 1 base, there was a span of 11 bases. Germline V gene lookup returns CDR1 SGHVS and CDR2 FQNEAQ. The CDR3 covers 16 residues. Supplemented by reference TRBV7-8 and TRBJ2-1, the full variable domain reads GAGVSQSPRYKVAKRGQDVALRCDPISGHVSLFWYQQALGQGPEFLTYFQNEAQLDKSGLPSDRFFAERPEGSVSTLKIQRTQQEDSAVYLCASSLVDVGSYNEQFFGPGTRLTVL.

This chain links TRBV6-5 with TRBJ1-3, with D possibly matching TRBD1 (5 bases). V was clipped by 6 bases and J by 1 base, with 10 bases between them. In germline, CDR1 is MNHEY, CDR2 SVGAGI. The CDR3 loop spans 14 amino acids. CDR3 protein: CASSPQESGNTIYF. CDR3 DNA: TGTGCCAGCAGCCCACAGGAATCTGGAAACACCATATATTTT.

The V and J genes are TRBV7-2 and TRBJ2-2; unclear D gene. The CDR3 has 15 residues. Germline CDR1 SGHTA, CDR2 FQGNSA. Trimming shortened V by 1 base and J by 4 bases, and 10 bases separated the two germline ends. The CDR3 spells CASSLDLGSTGELFF. In nucleotides, the CDR3 is TGTGCCAGCAGCTTAGATTTGGGTAGCACCGGGGAGCTGTTTTTT.

The V and J genes are TRBV9 and TRBJ1-3; possibly TRBD1 for D (6 bases). This CDR3 is built from 17 residues. From germline, CDR1 is SGDLS and CDR2 YYNGEE. Trimming pared 0 bases from V and 4 bases from J, leaving 17 bases between. Here the CDR3 DNA reads TGTGCCAGCAGCGTAGCCCCGGGGGCGAATTTCGGAAACACCATATATTTT. Its translation: CASSVAPGANFGNTIYF.

This clone was observed once. CDR3 residues: CASSISQNARDTEAFF. CDR3 bases: TGTGCCAGTAGTATATCACAAAACGCAAGGGACACTGAAGCTTTCTTT. The chain joins TRBV19 to TRBJ1-1; the D is unclear. Germline V lookup: CDR1 LNHDA, CDR2 SQIVND (reference sequence). Trimming removed 2 bases from V and 3 bases from J, with 16 bases in between. CDR3 length: 16 amino acids.

The J gene is TRBJ2-7, the V gene TRBV28; 8 nucleotides agree with TRBD2. Germline V lookup: CDR1 MDHEN, CDR2 SYDVKM. V was pared by 1 base and J by 10 bases, with 6 bases of the junction left unmatched. The CDR3 spans 13 residues. In DNA form, the CDR3 reads TGTGCCAGCAGTTTATTGGGGACTAGGGCCCAGTACTTC. This codes for CASSLLGTRAQYF.

CDR3 protein: CASRVTRTSPGEQYF. The CDR3 DNA reads as TGTGCCAGCAGAGTCACTCGGACGTCCCCCGGGGAGCAGTACTTC. V gene TRBV28 combines with J gene TRBJ2-7, with D unclear. The CDR3 has 15 residues. Germline-derived CDR1 and CDR2 are MDHEN and SYDVKM. Trimming took 6 bases from V and 7 from J, leaving 22 bases between them.